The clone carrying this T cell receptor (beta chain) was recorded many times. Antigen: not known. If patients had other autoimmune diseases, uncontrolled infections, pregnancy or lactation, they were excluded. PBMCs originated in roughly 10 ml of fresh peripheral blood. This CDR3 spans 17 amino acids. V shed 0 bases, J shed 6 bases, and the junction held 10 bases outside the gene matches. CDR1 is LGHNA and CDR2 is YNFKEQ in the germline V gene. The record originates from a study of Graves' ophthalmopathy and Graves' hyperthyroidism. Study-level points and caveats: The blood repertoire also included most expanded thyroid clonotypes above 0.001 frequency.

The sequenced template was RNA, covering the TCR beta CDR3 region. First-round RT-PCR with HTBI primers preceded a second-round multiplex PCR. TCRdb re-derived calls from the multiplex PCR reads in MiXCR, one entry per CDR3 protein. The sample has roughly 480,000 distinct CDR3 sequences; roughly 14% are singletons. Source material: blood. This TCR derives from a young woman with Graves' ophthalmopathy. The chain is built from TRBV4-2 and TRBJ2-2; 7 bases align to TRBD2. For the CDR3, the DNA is TGTGCCAGCAGCCAAGATTCGAGCGGGACCGATCCCGGGGAGCTGTTTTTT. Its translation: CASSQDSSGTDPGELFF.